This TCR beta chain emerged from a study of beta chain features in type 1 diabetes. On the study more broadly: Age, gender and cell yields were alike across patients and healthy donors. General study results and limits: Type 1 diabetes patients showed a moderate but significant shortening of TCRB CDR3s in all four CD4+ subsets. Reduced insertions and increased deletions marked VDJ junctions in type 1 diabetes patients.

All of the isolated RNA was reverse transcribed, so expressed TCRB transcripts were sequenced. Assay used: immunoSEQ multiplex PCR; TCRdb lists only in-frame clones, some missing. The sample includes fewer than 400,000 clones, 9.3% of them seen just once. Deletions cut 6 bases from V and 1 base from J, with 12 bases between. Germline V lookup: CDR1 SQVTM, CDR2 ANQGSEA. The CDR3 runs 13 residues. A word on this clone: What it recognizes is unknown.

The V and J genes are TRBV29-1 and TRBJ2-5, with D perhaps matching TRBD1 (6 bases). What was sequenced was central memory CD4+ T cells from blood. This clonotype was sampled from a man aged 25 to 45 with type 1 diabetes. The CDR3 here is CSVADSFQETQYF. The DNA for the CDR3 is TGCAGCGTAGCGGACAGTTTCCAAGAGACCCAGTACTTC.